Below are 5 T cell receptor beta chains sequenced from a single sample in a study of response to subunit inactivated influenza vaccine. Each CDR3 protein is one row after TCRdb ran MiXCR on the RT-PCR reads. The table has over 800,000 distinct CDR3 sequences, approximately 21% seen once. This material consisted of PBMCs from blood, taken roughly 5 days after vaccination. These receptors all come from a man aged 45 to 65 who received an inactivated influenza vaccine.

The rearrangement joins TRBV7-2 to TRBJ2-7; D gene unclear. CDR3 length: 16 residues. Germline V gene lookup returns CDR1 SGHTA and CDR2 FQGNSA. V was clipped by 5 bases and J by 0 bases, with 17 bases between them. The CDR3 loop is CASSLGRAVHSYEQYF. CDR3 nucleotide sequence: TGTGCCAGCAGCCTAGGCCGGGCGGTCCACTCCTACGAGCAGTACTTC.

This rearrangement joins TRBV24-1 to TRBJ2-7, with TRBD1 matching 9 bases. This CDR3 contains 14 residues. CDR1 and CDR2 (germline): KGHDR, SFDVKD. The V and J ends lost 4 bases and 6 bases, in that order; junction bases with no gene match: 6. DNA for the CDR3: TGTGCCACCAGTGAACGGGACAGGGTAGTCGAGCAGTACTTC. This encodes CATSERDRVVEQYF.

In this sample, this clonotype turned up many times. The chain links TRBV12-3 or TRBV12-4 to TRBJ1-2; D possibly corresponds to TRBD1 (5 bases). V lost 3 bases and J 0 bases, leaving 17 bases between the germline ends. This CDR3 has 17 amino acids. This chain's CDR3 is CASSFSAGTAPNYGYTF. DNA for the CDR3: TGTGCCAGCAGTTTTTCAGCCGGGACCGCACCTAACTATGGCTACACCTTC.

This clonotype was picked up many times. This chain connects TRBV4-2 to TRBJ2-1; unclear D gene. Per the germline V gene, CDR1 is LGHNA and CDR2 is YNFKEQ. The CDR3 is 13 residues long. V was shortened by 0 bases and J by 8 bases, with 8 bases between the two germline ends. CDR3 DNA sequence: TGTGCCAGCAGCCAAGAGGCTTATTATGAGCAGTTCTTC. Protein sequence: CASSQEAYYEQFF.

The gene calls are TRBV7-6 and TRBJ2-1; 10 bases line up with TRBD2. J gave up 5 bases and V 2 bases, and 6 bases lay outside the gene matches. The CDR3 consists of 16 residues. Germline V lookup: CDR1 SGHVS, CDR2 FNYEAQ. In DNA, the CDR3 is TGTGCCAGCAGCTTACGTAGCGGGAGGACGAACAATGAGCAGTTCTTC. Translated, it gives CASSLRSGRTNNEQFF.